These 2 T cell receptor beta chains originate from one sample sequenced in a study of blood T cell repertoires in COVID-19. Data came from immunoSEQ multiplex PCR; TCRdb stores just in-frame clones and leaves some out. This table has 120,000 to 150,000 clones, 84% appearing once. The sequenced sample was peripheral blood. The origin of the receptors is a man under 40 with COVID-19, enrolled during active disease.

The chain's CDR3 is CASTDRSPSYEQYF. The CDR3 DNA follows: TGTGCCAGCACCGACAGGAGTCCCTCCTACGAGCAGTACTTC. The J gene is TRBJ2-7, the V gene TRBV2; perhaps TRBD1 as D (6 bases). Germline values: CDR1 SNHLY, CDR2 FYNNEI. With 7 bases removed from V and 0 bases from J, the gap between germline ends came to 13 bases. The CDR3 is 14 amino acids. Full variable domain (rest looked up from reference TRBV2 and TRBJ2-7): EPEVTQTPSHQVTQMGQEVILRCVPISNHLYFYWYRQILGQKVEFLVSFYNNEISEKSEIFDDQFSVERPDGSNFTLKIRSTKLEDSAMYFCASTDRSPSYEQYFGPGTRLTVT.

This chain joins TRBV3-1 (or the pseudogene TRBV3-2) and TRBJ1-2; D might be TRBD1 (5 bases). Trimming left V 1 base short and J 6 bases short, with 9 bases between. This CDR3 is 13 amino acids long. Germline values: CDR1 LGHDT, CDR2 YNNKEL (reference sequence). The CDR3 spells CASSQGQLDGYTF. The CDR3, as DNA: TGTGCCAGCAGCCAAGGACAGCTAGATGGCTACACCTTC.